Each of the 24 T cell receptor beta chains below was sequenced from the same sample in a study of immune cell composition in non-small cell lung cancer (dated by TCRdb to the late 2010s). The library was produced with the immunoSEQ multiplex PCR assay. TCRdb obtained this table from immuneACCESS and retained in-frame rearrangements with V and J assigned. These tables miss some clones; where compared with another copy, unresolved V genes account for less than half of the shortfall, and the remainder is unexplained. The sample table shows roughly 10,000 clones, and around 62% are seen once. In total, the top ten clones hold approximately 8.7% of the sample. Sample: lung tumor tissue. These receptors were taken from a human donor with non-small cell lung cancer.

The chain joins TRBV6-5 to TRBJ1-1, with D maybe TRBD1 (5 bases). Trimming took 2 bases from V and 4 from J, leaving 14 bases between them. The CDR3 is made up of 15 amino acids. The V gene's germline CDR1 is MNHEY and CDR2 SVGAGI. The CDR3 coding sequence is TGTGCCAGCAGTTACGCAGGGAGGGGAGGCACTGAAGCTTTCTTT. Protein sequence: CASSYAGRGGTEAFF.

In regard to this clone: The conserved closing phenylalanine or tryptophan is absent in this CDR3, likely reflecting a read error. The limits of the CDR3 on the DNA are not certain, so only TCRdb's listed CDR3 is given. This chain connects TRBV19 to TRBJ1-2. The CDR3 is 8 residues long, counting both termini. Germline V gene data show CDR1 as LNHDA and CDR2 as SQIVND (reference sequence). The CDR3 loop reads CASSLGSN.

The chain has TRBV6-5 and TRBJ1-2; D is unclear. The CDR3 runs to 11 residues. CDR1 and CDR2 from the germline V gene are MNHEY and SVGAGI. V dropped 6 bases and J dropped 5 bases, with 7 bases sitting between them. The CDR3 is CASSPGYGYTF. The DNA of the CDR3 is TGTGCCAGCAGCCCCGGGTATGGCTACACCTTC.

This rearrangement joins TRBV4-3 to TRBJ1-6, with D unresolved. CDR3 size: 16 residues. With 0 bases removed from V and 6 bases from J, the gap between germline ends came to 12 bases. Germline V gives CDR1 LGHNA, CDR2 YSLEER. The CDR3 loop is CASSQDTGSPNSPLHF. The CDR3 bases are TGCGCCAGCAGCCAAGACACGGGCAGCCCTAATTCACCCCTCCACTTT.

CDR3 coding DNA: TGTGCCAGTTCTAAGGGCAGCTCACGGGATACGCAGTATTTT. Protein product: CASSKGSSRDTQYF. The chain recombines TRBV19 with TRBJ2-3; D remains ambiguous. V was cut by 8 bases and J by 6 bases, with 18 bases left in between. CDR1 is LNHDA, CDR2 SQIVND, per germline (reference sequence). The CDR3 contains 14 residues.

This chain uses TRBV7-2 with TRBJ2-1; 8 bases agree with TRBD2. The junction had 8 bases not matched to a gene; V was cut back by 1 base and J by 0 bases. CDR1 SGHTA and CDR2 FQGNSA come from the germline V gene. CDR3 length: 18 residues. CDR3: CASSLGLAGPSSYNEQFF. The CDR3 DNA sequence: TGTGCCAGCAGCTTAGGGCTAGCGGGCCCGAGCTCCTACAATGAGCAGTTCTTC.

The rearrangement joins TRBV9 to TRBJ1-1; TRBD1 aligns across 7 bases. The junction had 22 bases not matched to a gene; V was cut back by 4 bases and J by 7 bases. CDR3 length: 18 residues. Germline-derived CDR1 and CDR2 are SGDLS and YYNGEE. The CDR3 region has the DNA TGTGCCAGCAGCCCCCGATGGGACAGTCCCGCACTGAACGGTGAAGCTTTCTTT. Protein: CASSPRWDSPALNGEAFF.

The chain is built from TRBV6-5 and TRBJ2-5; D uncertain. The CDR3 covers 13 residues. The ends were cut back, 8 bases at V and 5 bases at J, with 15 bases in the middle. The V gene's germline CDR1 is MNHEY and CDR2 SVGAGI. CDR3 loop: CASRNPSGETQYF. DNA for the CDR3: TGTGCCAGCCGCAACCCTTCTGGCGAGACCCAGTACTTC.

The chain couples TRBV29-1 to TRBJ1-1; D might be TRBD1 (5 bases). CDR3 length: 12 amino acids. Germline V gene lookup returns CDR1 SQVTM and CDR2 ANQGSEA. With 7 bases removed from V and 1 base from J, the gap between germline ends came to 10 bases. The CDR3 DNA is TGCAGCGGGGGACGGGCGAACACTGAAGCTTTCTTT. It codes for CSGGRANTEAFF. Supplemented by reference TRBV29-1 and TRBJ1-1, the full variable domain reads SAVISQKPSRDICQRGTSLTIQCQVDSQVTMMFWYRQQPGQSLTLIATANQGSEATYESGFVIDKFPISRPNLTFSTLTVSNMSPEDSSIYLCSGGRANTEAFFGQGTRLTVV.

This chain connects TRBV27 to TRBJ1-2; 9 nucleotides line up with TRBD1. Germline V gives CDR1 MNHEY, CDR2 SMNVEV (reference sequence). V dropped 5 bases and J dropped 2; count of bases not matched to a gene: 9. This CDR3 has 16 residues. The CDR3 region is CASSPRGTGWNYGYTF. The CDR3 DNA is TGTGCCAGCAGTCCCCGAGGGACAGGGTGGAACTATGGCTACACCTTC.

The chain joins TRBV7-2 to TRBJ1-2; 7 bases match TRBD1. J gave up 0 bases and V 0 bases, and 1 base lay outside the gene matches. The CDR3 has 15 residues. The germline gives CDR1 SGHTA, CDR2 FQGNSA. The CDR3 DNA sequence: TGTGCCAGCAGCTTAGCGGGACAGTCTAACTATGGCTACACCTTC. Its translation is CASSLAGQSNYGYTF. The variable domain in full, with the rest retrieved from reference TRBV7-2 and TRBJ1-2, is GAGVSQSPSNKVTEKGKDVELRCDPISGHTALYWYRQSLGQGLEFLIYFQGNSAPDKSGLPSDRFSAERTGGSVSTLTIQRTQQEDSAVYLCASSLAGQSNYGYTFGSGTRLTVV.

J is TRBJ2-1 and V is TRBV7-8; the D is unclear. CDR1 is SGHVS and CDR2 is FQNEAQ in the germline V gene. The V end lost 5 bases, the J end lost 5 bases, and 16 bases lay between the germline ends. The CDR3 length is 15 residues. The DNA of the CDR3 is TGTGCCAGCAGCCCTCCTCCGACGGCCAACAATGAGCAGTTCTTC. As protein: CASSPPPTANNEQFF.

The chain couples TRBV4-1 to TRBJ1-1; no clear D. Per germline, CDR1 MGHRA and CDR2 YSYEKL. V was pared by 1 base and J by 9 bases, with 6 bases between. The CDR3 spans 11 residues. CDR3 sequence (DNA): TGCGCCAGCAGCCAAGCGGGGAAAGCTTTCTTT. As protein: CASSQAGKAFF.

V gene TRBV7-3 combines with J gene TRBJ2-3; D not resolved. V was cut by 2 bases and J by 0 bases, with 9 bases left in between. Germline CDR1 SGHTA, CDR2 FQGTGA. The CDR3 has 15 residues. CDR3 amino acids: CASSLSARSTDTQYF. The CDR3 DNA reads TGTGCCAGCAGCTTATCGGCCAGGAGCACAGATACGCAGTATTTT.

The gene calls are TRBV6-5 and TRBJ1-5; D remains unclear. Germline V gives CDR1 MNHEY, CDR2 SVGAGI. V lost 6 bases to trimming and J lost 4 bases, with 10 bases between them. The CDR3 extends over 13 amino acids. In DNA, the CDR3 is TGTGCCAGCAGAAAACAACTAAATCAGCCCCAGCATTTT. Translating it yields CASRKQLNQPQHF.

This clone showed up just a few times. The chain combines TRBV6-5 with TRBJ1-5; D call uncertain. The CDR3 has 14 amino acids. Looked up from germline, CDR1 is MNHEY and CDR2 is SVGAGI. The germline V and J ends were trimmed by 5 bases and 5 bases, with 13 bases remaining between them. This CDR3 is CASSHGKWDQPQHF. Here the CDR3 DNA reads TGTGCCAGCAGTCATGGGAAGTGGGATCAGCCCCAGCATTTT.

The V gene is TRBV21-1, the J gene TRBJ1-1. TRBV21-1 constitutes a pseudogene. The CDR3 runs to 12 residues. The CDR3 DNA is TGTGCCAGCAGCAAGAGGGCACTTGAAGCTTTCTTT. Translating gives CASSKRALEAFF.

CDR3 in amino acids: CASSEGRQGRREKLFF. The CDR3 DNA is TGCGCCAGCAGTGAGGGGAGACAGGGAAGGAGGGAAAAACTGTTTTTT. V and J are TRBV10-2 and TRBJ1-4; TRBD1 aligns across 7 bases. Germline CDR1 and CDR2: WSHSY and SAAADI. The V and J ends lost 2 bases and 8 bases, in that order; junction bases with no gene match: 11. The CDR3 is 16 amino acids.

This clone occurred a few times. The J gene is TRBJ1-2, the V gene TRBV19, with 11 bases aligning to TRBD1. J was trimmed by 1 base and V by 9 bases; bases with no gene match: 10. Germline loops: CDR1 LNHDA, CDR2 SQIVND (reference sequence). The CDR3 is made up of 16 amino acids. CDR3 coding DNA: TGTGCCAGCTGGGGACAGGGGGTTATCATTAACTATGGCTACACCTTC. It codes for CASWGQGVIINYGYTF.

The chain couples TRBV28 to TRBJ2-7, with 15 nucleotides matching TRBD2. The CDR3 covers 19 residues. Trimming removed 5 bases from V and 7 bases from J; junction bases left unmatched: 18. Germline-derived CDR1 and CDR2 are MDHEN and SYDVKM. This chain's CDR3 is CASSLEKRGLAGGRVEQYF. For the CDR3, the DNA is TGTGCCAGCAGTCTCGAGAAACGAGGACTAGCGGGGGGGCGAGTTGAGCAGTACTTC. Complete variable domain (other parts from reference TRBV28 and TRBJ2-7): DVKVTQSSRYLVKRTGEKVFLECVQDMDHENMFWYRQDPGLGLRLIYFSYDVKMKEKGDIPEGYSVSREKKERFSLILESASTNQTSMYLCASSLEKRGLAGGRVEQYFGPGTRLTVT.

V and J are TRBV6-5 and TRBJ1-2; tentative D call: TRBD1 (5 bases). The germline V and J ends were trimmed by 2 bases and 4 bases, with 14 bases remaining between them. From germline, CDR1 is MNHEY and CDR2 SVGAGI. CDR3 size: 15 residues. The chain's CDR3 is CASSYGGGGGYGYTF. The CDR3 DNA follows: TGTGCCAGCAGTTACGGTGGGGGAGGCGGCTATGGCTACACCTTC.

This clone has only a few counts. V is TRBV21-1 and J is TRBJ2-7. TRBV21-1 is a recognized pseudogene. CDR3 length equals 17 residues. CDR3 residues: CASRRLGPLEHSYEQYF. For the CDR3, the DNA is TGTGCCAGCAGACGCCTGGGACCACTAGAGCACTCCTACGAGCAGTACTTC.

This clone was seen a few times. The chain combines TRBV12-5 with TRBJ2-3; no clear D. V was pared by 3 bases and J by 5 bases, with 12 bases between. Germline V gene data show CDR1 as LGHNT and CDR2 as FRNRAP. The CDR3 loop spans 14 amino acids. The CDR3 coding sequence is TGTGCTAGTGGTTTTTTAGGTTTGGGAGATACGCAGTATTTT. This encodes CASGFLGLGDTQYF.

The CDR3 coding sequence is TGTGCCAGCAGCCCCGGGACAGGGGGCACCGGGGAGCTGTTTTTT. Translation gives CASSPGTGGTGELFF. The V and J genes are TRBV7-3 and TRBJ2-2; 11 bases map to TRBD1. The length of the CDR3 is 15 residues. Germline CDR1 SGHTA, CDR2 FQGTGA. Trimming took 5 bases from V and 4 from J; bases not matched to a gene: 3.